The 7 T cell receptor beta chains in this list originate from one sample, sequenced in a study of control samples from healthy donors and cancer patients. The repertoire was sequenced with immunoSEQ multiplex PCR; TCRdb's copy has only in-frame clones and lacks some. The sample has 100,000 to 120,000 clones; roughly 88% are singletons. The source material was PBMCs. Receptors originate from a woman aged 55 to 70 with lung cancer.

The genes are TRBV5-6 and TRBJ2-3; 11 bases are shared with TRBD2. The CDR3 consists of 17 residues. With V trimmed by 3 bases and J by 1 base, 7 bases remained unmatched. The germline CDR1 and CDR2 sequences are SGHDT and YYEEEE. The CDR3 region has the DNA TGTGCCAGCAGCTCAATAGCGGGGGGGCTGGGCACAGATACGCAGTATTTT. Residues: CASSSIAGGLGTDTQYF.

V usage is TRBV18 and J usage is TRBJ1-1; D possibly corresponds to TRBD1 (6 bases). Germline CDR1 reads KGHSH; CDR2 reads LQKENI. The CDR3 has 15 residues. V was trimmed by 3 bases and J by 1 base, leaving 12 bases between them. The CDR3 spells CASSPTRGQNTEAFF. Here the CDR3 DNA reads TGTGCCAGCTCACCTACCAGGGGTCAGAACACTGAAGCTTTCTTT.

This sequence joins TRBV5-1 and TRBJ1-1, with TRBD1 identical over 7 bases. The CDR3 is made up of 16 amino acids. The germline V gene has CDR1 SGHRS and CDR2 YFSETQ. Trimming removed 4 bases from V and 1 base from J; junction bases left unmatched: 10. This CDR3 is CASSEQGQGENTEAFF. The CDR3 nucleotides read TGCGCCAGCAGCGAACAGGGGCAAGGGGAGAACACTGAAGCTTTCTTT.

The chain combines TRBV7-2 with TRBJ2-6; possibly TRBD1 for D (6 bases). The CDR3 spans 15 residues. The V and J ends lost 3 bases and 8 bases respectively, with 14 bases between them. The V gene's germline CDR1 is SGHTA and CDR2 FQGNSA. The CDR3 sequence: CASSLDSSSPNVLTF. CDR3 DNA: TGTGCCAGCAGCTTGGACAGTTCATCCCCCAACGTCCTGACTTTC.

The CDR3 sequence: CASSEIGGSADEQYF. CDR3 DNA sequence: TGTGCCAGCAGTGAAATAGGAGGGTCTGCCGACGAGCAGTACTTC. This chain links TRBV6-1 with TRBJ2-7, with a weak D call TRBD2 (6 bases). V lost 2 bases and J lost 5, with 16 bases in between. From germline, CDR1 is MNHNS and CDR2 SASEGT. CDR3 length: 15 amino acids.

The gene calls are TRBV6-1 and TRBJ1-6; TRBD1 agrees at 7 bases. V lost 2 bases to trimming and J lost 6 bases; unmatched junction nucleotides: 1. Germline CDR1 MNHNS, CDR2 SASEGT. CDR3 size: 14 residues. CDR3 protein: CASSERDSNSPLHF. The CDR3 nucleotides read TGTGCCAGCAGTGAACGGGACAGTAATTCACCCCTCCACTTT.

The chain uses TRBV18 and TRBJ1-6; 9 positions match TRBD1. CDR3 size: 16 residues. J lost 9 bases, V lost 6 bases, and 12 bases had no gene match. Germline V gene lookup returns CDR1 KGHSH and CDR2 LQKENI. The DNA for the CDR3 is TGTGCCAGCTCTCTACAGGGGGCCGAGTCGGGTTCACCCCTCCACTTT. Encoded protein: CASSLQGAESGSPLHF.